The clone carrying this T cell receptor beta chain was seen a handful of times. Its specificity is unknown. Sequencing was performed with immunoSEQ multiplex PCR; in TCRdb, only in-frame clones are kept and a portion is missing. The sample lists roughly 990 clones, about an eighth occurring once. The trim removed 0 bases at V and 2 bases at J, leaving 3 bases unmatched. The germline V gene encodes CDR1 WSHSY and CDR2 SAAADI. The CDR3 runs 15 residues. This sample stems from a study of tumour-infiltrating T cells in Burkitt lymphoma. Across the study: Patients covered every epidemiological subtype of Burkitt lymphoma. Overall study findings and caveats: Several public clonotypes recurred in numerous Burkitt lymphoma patients.

Sequences were obtained from tumor tissue. The sequence came from a human donor with Burkitt lymphoma. This chain connects TRBV10-2 to TRBJ1-2; TRBD1 matches at 7 bases. The DNA for the CDR3 is TGCGCCAGCAGTGAGTCAGCAGGGGGAAACTATGGCTACACCTTC. This sequence encodes CASSESAGGNYGYTF.